This entry lists 23 T cell receptor beta chains sequenced from one sample in a study of cytomegalovirus exposure and HLA in healthy donors. Primers: 60 Vbeta forward and 13 Jbeta reverse. This table comes from immunoSEQ multiplex PCR, and its TCRdb copy is limited to in-frame clones, with some not included. In the table there are 140,000 to 150,000 clones, less than 10% of which are singletons. The sequencing sample was made of PBMCs. These receptors were taken from a man aged 50 to 60 in good health and CMV-seronegative.

This clone was seen only a few times. The chain recombines TRBV19 with TRBJ1-1; D is possibly TRBD1 (6 bases). The CDR3 consists of 14 residues. Germline CDR1 LNHDA, CDR2 SQIVND (reference sequence). V lost 8 bases to trimming and J lost 0 bases, with 13 bases between them. CDR3 nucleotide sequence: TGTGCCAGTGTGGGGGACAACCTGAACACTGAAGCTTTCTTT. Its protein product is CASVGDNLNTEAFF.

The CDR3 reads CASSPRTGTDTGELFF. CDR3 in DNA: TGTGCCAGCTCACCGAGAACGGGAACGGACACCGGGGAGCTGTTTTTT. The V call is TRBV18, the J call TRBJ2-2; TRBD2 is a possible D gene (5 bases). Trimming shortened V by 3 bases and J by 3 bases, and 14 bases separated the two germline ends. CDR1 and CDR2 from the germline V gene are KGHSH and LQKENI. The CDR3 has 16 residues.

The chain links TRBV14 to TRBJ2-7; D possibly corresponds to TRBD1 (5 bases). CDR3 length equals 12 residues. Between the trimmed V and J ends, which lost 4 bases and 3 bases, there was a span of 7 bases. Germline lookup yields CDR1 SGHDN and CDR2 FVKESK. The DNA of the CDR3 is TGTGCCAGCAGCCCCACAGGCTACGAGCAGTACTTC. Its protein product is CASSPTGYEQYF.

The table lists this clone with a few counts. CDR3 in amino acids: CASSLTQSDRLYEQYF. The CDR3 DNA reads TGTGCCAGCAGCTTAACCCAAAGCGACAGGTTGTACGAGCAGTACTTC. The V gene is TRBV11-2, the J gene TRBJ2-7, with D tentatively TRBD1 (6 bases). V was shortened by 2 bases and J by 4 bases, with 18 bases between the two germline ends. Per the germline V gene, CDR1 is SGHAT and CDR2 is FQNNGV. The CDR3 runs to 16 residues.

This clone showed up just a few times. The chain carries TRBV7-2 and TRBJ1-4; the D gene is possibly TRBD1 (6 bases). The germline V gene encodes CDR1 SGHTA and CDR2 FQGNSA. Trimming took 1 base from V and 7 from J, leaving 10 bases between them. CDR3 length equals 14 residues. The chain's CDR3 is CASSLGGLGEKLFF. CDR3 coding DNA: TGTGCCAGCAGCTTAGGGGGGCTCGGTGAAAAACTGTTTTTT. Drawing the rest from reference TRBV7-2 and TRBJ1-4, the complete variable domain is GAGVSQSPSNKVTEKGKDVELRCDPISGHTALYWYRQSLGQGLEFLIYFQGNSAPDKSGLPSDRFSAERTGGSVSTLTIQRTQQEDSAVYLCASSLGGLGEKLFFGSGTQLSVL.

The chain uses TRBV9 and TRBJ2-7; TRBD1 might be the D (5 bases). Germline-derived CDR1 and CDR2 are SGDLS and YYNGEE. V shed 4 bases and J shed 3 bases, with 14 bases lying between them. CDR3 length: 14 residues. CDR3 sequence: CASSPGNLIYEQYF. The CDR3 coding sequence is TGTGCCAGCAGCCCAGGGAATTTAATCTACGAGCAGTACTTC.

The V and J genes are TRBV19 and TRBJ1-5; D remains unclear. Germline CDR1 reads LNHDA; CDR2 reads SQIVND (reference sequence). Deletions cut 3 bases from V and 4 bases from J, with 10 bases between. This CDR3 has 14 amino acids. Here the CDR3 DNA reads TGTGCCAGTAGTATCCGGGGTTGGAATCAGCCCCAGCATTTT. This sequence encodes CASSIRGWNQPQHF.

This clone was detected a few times. J is TRBJ1-1 and V is TRBV5-1; TRBD1 aligns across 9 bases. The V and J ends lost 4 bases and 5 bases, in that order; junction bases with no gene match: 9. In germline, CDR1 is SGHRS, CDR2 YFSETQ. This CDR3 is 15 amino acids long. The CDR3 DNA reads as TGCGCCAGCAGCATTCCGGGACAGGGCGATACTGAAGCTTTCTTT. Translating it yields CASSIPGQGDTEAFF.

The rearrangement uses TRBV19 and TRBJ2-3; a possible D gene is TRBD1 (6 bases). Looked up from germline, CDR1 is LNHDA and CDR2 is SQIVND (reference sequence). CDR3 length equals 14 residues. The germline V and J ends were trimmed by 4 bases and 1 base, with 9 bases remaining between them. CDR3 amino acids: CASSTWTGTDTQYF. The CDR3 DNA is TGTGCCAGTAGTACCTGGACAGGCACAGATACGCAGTATTTT. Full variable domain (outside the CDR3, taken from reference TRBV19 and TRBJ2-3): DGGITQSPKYLFRKEGQNVTLSCEQNLNHDAMYWYRQDPGQGLRLIYYSQIVNDFQKGDIAEGYSVSREKKESFPLTVTSAQKNPTAFYLCASSTWTGTDTQYFGPGTRLTVL.

This clone was recorded a few times. V and J are TRBV4-2 and TRBJ2-3, with TRBD2 as a possible D gene (7 bases). The V gene lost 8 bases and the J gene lost 5 bases, with 23 bases spanning the gap. Per germline, CDR1 LGHNA and CDR2 YNFKEQ. The CDR3 loop spans 16 amino acids. Written as DNA, the CDR3 is TGTGCCAGCGGGGGGGCTGGGGGGAGCAGGGGAGATACGCAGTATTTT. Its protein product is CASGGAGGSRGDTQYF.

The chain employs TRBV14 and TRBJ2-2; D is unresolved. CDR3 length: 16 residues. V was clipped by 0 bases and J by 8 bases, with 16 bases between them. The germline V gene encodes CDR1 SGHDN and CDR2 FVKESK. CDR3 coding DNA: TGTGCCAGCAGCCAAGATGGGCGAACGGCAACTGGGGAGCTGTTTTTT. It is translated as CASSQDGRTATGELFF.

The chain links TRBV11-2 to TRBJ2-4, with 7 positions matching TRBD1. This CDR3 contains 17 residues. Germline V lookup: CDR1 SGHAT, CDR2 FQNNGV. V trimming: 4 bases; J trimming: 3 bases; junction bases outside the gene matches: 12. CDR3 residues: CASSSIYLDRDKNIQYF. The CDR3 nucleotides read TGTGCCAGCAGCTCCATATACCTCGACAGGGACAAAAACATTCAGTACTTC.

V is TRBV11-2 and J is TRBJ1-2, with D unresolved. Germline CDR1 reads SGHAT; CDR2 reads FQNNGV. The length of the CDR3 is 14 residues. With 5 bases removed from V and 1 base from J, the gap between germline ends came to 11 bases. The DNA for the CDR3 is TGTGCCAGCAGCCCCGACAACCTTAACTATGGCTACACCTTC. Translating it yields CASSPDNLNYGYTF.

This clone was recorded a few times. The rearrangement links TRBV9 to TRBJ2-3, with TRBD2 matching 7 bases. V gave up 0 bases and J gave up 2 bases; unmatched junction bases: 3. The germline V gene has CDR1 SGDLS and CDR2 YYNGEE. The CDR3 loop spans 15 amino acids. CDR3 coding DNA: TGTGCCAGCAGCGTAGCTAGCGGCAACACAGATACGCAGTATTTT. This codes for CASSVASGNTDTQYF.

This clone was seen a handful of times. The rearrangement joins TRBV7-9 to TRBJ2-2; the D is unclear. V shed 2 bases and J shed 6 bases, with 4 bases lying between them. CDR1 is SEHNR and CDR2 is FQNEAQ in the germline V gene (reference sequence). The CDR3 runs to 12 residues. Here the CDR3 reads CASSLSAGELFF. The CDR3 DNA follows: TGTGCCAGCAGCTTATCTGCCGGGGAGCTGTTTTTT.

DNA of the CDR3: TGCGCCAGCAGCTTCCCAGGGGAGGAGCAGTTCTTC. Protein product: CASSFPGEEQFF. The J gene is TRBJ2-1, the V gene TRBV5-1, with D possibly being TRBD1 (6 bases). Trimming removed 2 bases from V and 10 bases from J, with 10 bases in between. This CDR3 is built from 12 residues. Looked up from germline, CDR1 is SGHRS and CDR2 is YFSETQ.

The chain is built from TRBV2 and TRBJ2-5, with D possibly TRBD1 on 6 matching bases. From germline, CDR1 is SNHLY and CDR2 FYNNEI. Trimming removed 5 bases from V and 1 base from J, with 8 bases in between. The CDR3 runs 13 residues. The CDR3 nucleotides are TGTGCCAGCAGTTACAGGGTCCAAGAGACCCAGTACTTC. Amino acid sequence: CASSYRVQETQYF.

This clone was detected only a few times. The genes are TRBV9 and TRBJ2-7; 7 bases map to TRBD1. J lost 4 bases, V lost 3 bases, and 7 bases had no gene match. Germline CDR1 and CDR2: SGDLS and YYNGEE. There are 14 residues in the CDR3. DNA for the CDR3: TGTGCCAGCAGCGAGAGAAGGGGGCTTTACGAGCAGTACTTC. This translates into CASSERRGLYEQYF.

This clone occurred a few times. The chain links TRBV6-5 to TRBJ1-1, with D possibly being TRBD1 (5 bases). Germline assignment: CDR1 MNHEY and CDR2 SVGAGI. V was clipped by 2 bases and J by 0 bases, with 10 bases between them. This CDR3 region has 15 residues. For the CDR3, the DNA is TGTGCCAGCAGTTACATTCAGGGCATGAACACTGAAGCTTTCTTT. The encoded protein is CASSYIQGMNTEAFF.

This clone was seen a few times. The chain employs TRBV27 and TRBJ2-5; 7 bases match TRBD2. Trimming at V came to 7 bases and at J to 2 bases, leaving 4 bases not matched to a gene. Looked up from germline, CDR1 is MNHEY and CDR2 is SMNVEV (reference sequence). The CDR3 has 13 amino acids. CDR3 region: CASMQRGQETQYF. In nucleotides, the CDR3 is TGTGCCAGCATGCAGCGGGGACAAGAGACCCAGTACTTC.

This clone showed up just a few times. This chain connects TRBV7-8 to TRBJ1-2, with 12 bases aligning to TRBD1. The CDR3 contains 16 residues. The junction had 8 bases not matched to a gene; V was cut back by 1 base and J by 8 bases. Per germline, CDR1 SGHVS and CDR2 FQNEAQ. The CDR3 protein is CASSLGLGQGADGYTF. The CDR3 DNA sequence: TGTGCCAGCAGCTTAGGCTTGGGACAGGGGGCTGACGGCTACACCTTC. Full variable domain (remainder filled in from reference TRBV7-8 and TRBJ1-2): GAGVSQSPRYKVAKRGQDVALRCDPISGHVSLFWYQQALGQGPEFLTYFQNEAQLDKSGLPSDRFFAERPEGSVSTLKIQRTQQEDSAVYLCASSLGLGQGADGYTFGSGTRLTVV.

There are a few counts of this clone. The rearrangement links TRBV19 to TRBJ1-1, with 12 positions matching TRBD1. J gave up 2 bases and V 7 bases, and 8 bases lay outside the gene matches. CDR3 size: 16 residues. From germline, CDR1 is LNHDA and CDR2 SQIVND (reference sequence). The DNA for the CDR3 is TGTGCCAGTATTTCCGGGACAGGGGGCCGTAACACTGAAGCTTTCTTT. It is translated as CASISGTGGRNTEAFF. The full variable domain, with the rest looked up from reference TRBV19 and TRBJ1-1, is DGGITQSPKYLFRKEGQNVTLSCEQNLNHDAMYWYRQDPGQGLRLIYYSQIVNDFQKGDIAEGYSVSREKKESFPLTVTSAQKNPTAFYLCASISGTGGRNTEAFFGQGTRLTVV.

The chain has TRBV2 and TRBJ2-1; tentatively, D is TRBD1 (5 bases). Trimming cost V 4 bases and J 7 bases, with 14 bases left between them. This CDR3 spans 14 amino acids. Germline values: CDR1 SNHLY, CDR2 FYNNEI. CDR3 sequence (DNA): TGTGCCAGCAGTGTTCAGGGCTCATTGAATGAGCAGTTCTTC. It codes for CASSVQGSLNEQFF.